These 16 T cell receptor beta chains were all obtained from the same sample, sequenced in a study of tumor-infiltrating lymphocytes in primary liver carcinoma (dated by TCRdb to about 2017). Sequencer: Illumina HiSeq 2500. A constant-region primer and ProtoScript II reverse transcriptase were used to reverse-transcribe TCRbeta-specific cDNA from roughly 500 ng total RNA. TCRbeta libraries were built with three nested multiplex PCR rounds, a slightly modified ARM-PCR procedure. Each of the first two PCR rounds ran for 10 cycles and used multiplex TRBV1-TRBV30 forward primers together with a Cbeta reverse primer. TCRdb reanalyzed the raw reads on its own, using fastp at Q25 for trimming and MiXCR for clone calling, and kept in-frame beta chains. Rows matching on CDR3 protein sequence are summarized as one entry with the most common DNA and genes. Counted in this sample were fewer than 70,000 distinct CDR3 sequences; 70% to 85% of them appeared once. The ten largest clones add up to just over 55% of the sample.

Without any cell sorting, total RNA and DNA were extracted together from approximately 22-30 mg of bulk tissue using the AllPrep DNA/RNA mini kit. The sequenced sample was liver tumor tissue from sampling region 2. The cell subset or site label here, explained by the study, means: tumor region T2, inferior pole. The receptors were sampled from a man aged 35-49 years with primary liver carcinoma and hepatitis B virus infection.

The chain couples TRBV6-5 to TRBJ2-5, with D unclear. V dropped 2 bases and J dropped 4 bases, with 26 bases sitting between them. The CDR3 totals 19 residues. CDR1 is MNHEY and CDR2 is SVGAGI in the germline V gene. CDR3 in amino acids: CASSYVFVKSLTNRETQYF. In nucleotides, the CDR3 is TGTGCCAGCAGTTACGTTTTCGTGAAGTCGCTAACCAACCGAGAGACCCAGTACTTC.

For this clonotype: Germline is not matched at one junction end, which may reflect a read error. This chain connects TRBV2 to TRBJ2-2; D is tentatively TRBD1 or TRBD2 (5 bases each). This CDR3 comprises 13 residues. Germline loops: CDR1 SNHLY, CDR2 FYNNEI. The CDR3 loop is CASSERGTGELLF. CDR3 sequence (DNA): TGTGCCAGCAGTGAACGGGGCACCGGGGAGCTGTTATTT.

The J gene is TRBJ2-2, the V gene TRBV6-2 or TRBV6-3; possibly TRBD2 for D (5 bases). The CDR3 is 12 amino acids. The germline V and J ends were trimmed by 8 bases and 7 bases, with 11 bases remaining between them. Germline CDR1 and CDR2: MNHEY and SVGEGT. For the CDR3, the DNA is TGTGCCAGCTGCCTGGAGGTCGGGGAGCTGTTTTTT. Translating gives CASCLEVGELFF.

The V gene is TRBV29-1, the J gene TRBJ2-1, with 10 bases lining up with TRBD1. CDR3 length: 14 residues. Germline V gene sequence: CDR1 SQVTM, CDR2 ANQGSEA. With V trimmed by 8 bases and J by 6 bases, 10 bases remained unmatched. The CDR3 coding sequence is TGCAGCATCGACGGGACAGGGGTGAGCAATGAGCAGTTCTTC. Translated, it gives CSIDGTGVSNEQFF.

Points on this clonotype: The junction departs from germline at one end; a sequencing error may be responsible. The rearrangement joins TRBV4-3 to TRBJ2-2, with TRBD2 as a possible D gene (5 bases). The V gene's germline CDR1 is LGHNA and CDR2 YSLEER. CDR3 length: 16 residues. CDR3 region: CASGQNPEGNSGELFF. The CDR3 region has the DNA TGCGCCAGCGGCCAAAACCCAGAAGGAAACTCCGGGGAGTTGTTTTTT.

In the case of this clonotype: The CDR3 end shows no conserved phenylalanine or tryptophan, and so a read error is likely. This chain joins TRBV6-1 and TRBJ2-7; D is unclear. Germline V lookup: CDR1 MNHNS, CDR2 SASEGT. CDR3 size: 14 residues. Trimming cost V 4 bases and J 1 base, with 11 bases left between them. The CDR3 DNA is TGTGCCAGCAGTGTTGCCAGAGATTCCTACGAGCAGTACTTA. Translated, it gives CASSVARDSYEQYL.

This sequence joins TRBV12-3 or TRBV12-4 and TRBJ1-2; weak D call: TRBD1 (6 bases). V was pared by 2 bases and J by 7 bases, with 14 bases between. This CDR3 comprises 14 residues. The CDR3 protein is CASSLLQGSSGYTF. CDR3 nucleotide sequence: TGTGCCAGCAGTTTATTGCAGGGGAGTTCTGGCTACACCTTC.

Comments on this clonotype: A much larger clone lies a single base off, so this may be a read error. The chain carries TRBV28 and TRBJ2-7; D might be TRBD1 (6 bases). CDR3 length: 12 amino acids. CDR1 MDHEN and CDR2 SYDVKM come from the germline V gene. V dropped 8 bases and J dropped 2 bases, with 10 bases sitting between them. The CDR3 reads CASCTGPYEQYF. The CDR3 DNA sequence: TGTGCCAGCTGTACAGGGCCCTACGAGCAGTACTTC.

This rearrangement joins TRBV29-1 to TRBJ2-7; the D gene is possibly TRBD1 (6 bases). Germline values: CDR1 SQVTM, CDR2 ANQGSEA. This CDR3 is built from 11 residues. V lost 8 bases and J lost 5, with 13 bases in between. CDR3 protein: CSFLWGHEQYF. CDR3 coding DNA: TGCAGCTTCCTATGGGGGCACGAGCAGTACTTC.

The sample holds many counts of this clonotype. The chain couples TRBV6-2 or TRBV6-3 to TRBJ1-1; no clear D gene. This CDR3 comprises 15 residues. Germline V gene sequence: CDR1 MNHEY, CDR2 SVGEGT. V dropped 0 bases and J dropped 1 base, with 9 bases sitting between them. The CDR3 sequence: CASSYSSAGNTEAFF. The CDR3 DNA sequence: TGTGCCAGCAGTTACTCGTCGGCGGGGAACACTGAAGCTTTCTTT.

In its sample, this clonotype was seen many times. A much more abundant neighbour one base away suggests this may be a read error. The chain links TRBV29-1 to TRBJ2-3; D could derive from TRBD1 or TRBD2 (5 bases each). The CDR3 contains 14 residues. V shed 5 bases and J shed 4 bases, with 16 bases lying between them. CDR1 and CDR2 (germline): SQVTM, ANQGSEA. CDR3 sequence: CSVSGIGASDTQYF. DNA of the CDR3: TGCAGCGTTTCCGGGATAGGGGCGTCAGATACGCAGTATTTT.

The rearrangement uses TRBV6-5 and TRBJ2-7; tentatively, D is TRBD1 (6 bases). CDR3 length: 13 residues. Looked up from germline, CDR1 is MNHEY and CDR2 is SVGAGI. Trimming removed 9 bases from V and 7 bases from J, with 19 bases in between. CDR3 sequence reads: CARRIKGVGEQYF. The CDR3 nucleotides are TGTGCCAGAAGGATAAAGGGGGTCGGTGAGCAGTACTTC.

The chain combines TRBV6-1 with TRBJ1-5; D is unclear. The CDR3 consists of 17 residues. Germline CDR1 and CDR2: MNHNS and SASEGT. The ends were cut back, 2 bases at V and 16 bases at J, with 30 bases in the middle. CDR3 coding DNA: TGTGCCAGCAGTGAAACCCGACAAGGAACAGTCAATCAGCTCCAACATTTT. It specifies CASSETRQGTVNQLQHF.

This clonotype has just a few counts. V usage is TRBV10-3 and J usage is TRBJ2-7, with 11 bases aligning to TRBD1. Germline V lookup: CDR1 ENHRY, CDR2 SYGVKD. This CDR3 has 13 residues. The V segment lost 6 bases and the J segment 5 bases; nucleotides outside the gene matches: 3. In nucleotides, the CDR3 is TGTGCCATCAGGGGACAGGGGGGCCACGAGCAGTACTTC. It translates to CAIRGQGGHEQYF.

With regard to this clonotype: A read error may produce the germline difference seen at one junction end. The chain has TRBV7-9 and TRBJ1-1; D is possibly TRBD1 (5 bases). There are 13 residues in the CDR3. The germline V gene has CDR1 SEHNR and CDR2 FQNEAQ (reference sequence). CDR3 coding DNA: TGTGTCAGCAGCCTAGGGGCGGGCTCCGAAGCTTTCTTT. It translates to CVSSLGAGSEAFF.

This clonotype was recorded many times. J is TRBJ2-4 and V is TRBV14; TRBD2 is a possible D gene (6 bases). Trimming pared 5 bases from V and 8 bases from J, leaving 13 bases between. The germline V gene encodes CDR1 SGHDN and CDR2 FVKESK. CDR3 length: 13 residues. The CDR3 DNA follows: TGTGCCAGCAGCTGGGGCCCGGGGGACATTCAGTACTTC. Translation gives CASSWGPGDIQYF. The full variable domain, its missing parts supplied by reference TRBV14 and TRBJ2-4, is EAGVTQFPSHSVIEKGQTVTLRCDPISGHDNLYWYRRVMGKEIKFLLHFVKESKQDESGMPNNRFLAERTGGTYSTLKVQPAELEDSGVYFCASSWGPGDIQYFGAGTRLSVL.